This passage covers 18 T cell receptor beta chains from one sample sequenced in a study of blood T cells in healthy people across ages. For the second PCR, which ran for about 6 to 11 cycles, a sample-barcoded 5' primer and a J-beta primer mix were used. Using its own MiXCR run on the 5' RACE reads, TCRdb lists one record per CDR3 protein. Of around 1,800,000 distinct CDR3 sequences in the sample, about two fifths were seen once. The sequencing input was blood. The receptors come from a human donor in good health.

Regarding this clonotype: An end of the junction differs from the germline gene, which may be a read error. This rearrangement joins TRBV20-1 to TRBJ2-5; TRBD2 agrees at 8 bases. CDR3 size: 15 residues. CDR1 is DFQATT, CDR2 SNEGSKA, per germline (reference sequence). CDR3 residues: CSARGASGPQETQYF. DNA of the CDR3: TGTAGTGCTAGGGGGGCTAGCGGGCCCCAAGAGACCCAGTACTTC.

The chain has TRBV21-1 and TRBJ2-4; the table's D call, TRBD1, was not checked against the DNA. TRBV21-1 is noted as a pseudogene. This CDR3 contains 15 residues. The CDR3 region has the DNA TGTGCCAGCAGCAAAGCGCAGGACAGTTACAATGAGCAGTACTTC. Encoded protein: CASSKAQDSYNEQYF.

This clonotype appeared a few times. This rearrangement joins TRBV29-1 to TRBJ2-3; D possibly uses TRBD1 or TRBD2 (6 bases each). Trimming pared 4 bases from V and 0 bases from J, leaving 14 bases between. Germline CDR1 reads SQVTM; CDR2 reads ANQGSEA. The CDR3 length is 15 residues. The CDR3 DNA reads TGCAGCGTTGGGGGAGGAGGGGGGAGCACAGATACGCAGTATTTT. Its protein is CSVGGGGGSTDTQYF.

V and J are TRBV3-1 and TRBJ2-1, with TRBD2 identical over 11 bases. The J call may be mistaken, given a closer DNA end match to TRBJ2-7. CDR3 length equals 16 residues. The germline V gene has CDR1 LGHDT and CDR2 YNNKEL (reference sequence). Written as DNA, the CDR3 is TGTGCCAGCAGCCAAGGAATAGCGGGGGGGGTCAATGAGCAGTACTTC. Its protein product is CASSQGIAGGVNEQYF.

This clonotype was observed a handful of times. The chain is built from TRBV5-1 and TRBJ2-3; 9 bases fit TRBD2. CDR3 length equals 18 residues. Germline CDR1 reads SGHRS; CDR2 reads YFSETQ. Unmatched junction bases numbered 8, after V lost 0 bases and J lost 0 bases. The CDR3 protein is CASSLAIALAGSTDTQYF. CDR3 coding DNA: TGCGCCAGCAGCTTGGCCATTGCGCTAGCGGGGAGCACAGATACGCAGTATTTT.

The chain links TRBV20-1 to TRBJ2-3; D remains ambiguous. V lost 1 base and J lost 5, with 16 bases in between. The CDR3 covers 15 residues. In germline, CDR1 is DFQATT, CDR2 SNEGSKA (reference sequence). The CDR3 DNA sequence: TGCAGTGCTAGAGCTCAGAACAGTCGACGAGATACGCAGTATTTT. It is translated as CSARAQNSRRDTQYF.

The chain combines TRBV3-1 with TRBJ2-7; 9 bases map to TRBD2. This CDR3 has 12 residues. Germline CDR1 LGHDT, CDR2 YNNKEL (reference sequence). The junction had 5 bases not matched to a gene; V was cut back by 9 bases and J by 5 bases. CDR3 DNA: TGTGCCAGTAGCGGGGGTTACGACGAGCAGTACTTC. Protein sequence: CASSGGYDEQYF.

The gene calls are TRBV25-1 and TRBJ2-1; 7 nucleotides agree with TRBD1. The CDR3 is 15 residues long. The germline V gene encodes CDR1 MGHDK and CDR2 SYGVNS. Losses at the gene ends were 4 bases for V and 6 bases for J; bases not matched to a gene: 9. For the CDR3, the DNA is TGTGCCAGCAGTGCGTGGGGACAGAGGCTCAATGAGCAGTTCTTC. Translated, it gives CASSAWGQRLNEQFF.

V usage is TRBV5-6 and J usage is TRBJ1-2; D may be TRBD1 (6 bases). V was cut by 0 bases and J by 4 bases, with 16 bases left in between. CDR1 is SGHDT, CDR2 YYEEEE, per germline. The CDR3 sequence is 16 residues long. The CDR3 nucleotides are TGTGCCAGCAGCTTGGGGCATCGACAGGACTTCTATGGCTACACCTTC. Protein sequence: CASSLGHRQDFYGYTF. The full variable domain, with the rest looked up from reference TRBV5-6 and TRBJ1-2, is DAGVTQSPTHLIKTRGQQVTLRCSPKSGHDTVSWYQQALGQGPQFIFQYYEEEERQRGNFPDRFSGHQFPNYSSELNVNALLLGDSALYLCASSLGHRQDFYGYTFGSGTRLTVV.

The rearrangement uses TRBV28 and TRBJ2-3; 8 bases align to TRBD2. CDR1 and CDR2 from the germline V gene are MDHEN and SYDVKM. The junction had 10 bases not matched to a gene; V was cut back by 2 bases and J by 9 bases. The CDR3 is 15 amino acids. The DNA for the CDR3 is TGTGCCAGCAGTTTACCGGGAGGGTGGGGGCGGACGCAGTATTTT. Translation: CASSLPGGWGRTQYF.

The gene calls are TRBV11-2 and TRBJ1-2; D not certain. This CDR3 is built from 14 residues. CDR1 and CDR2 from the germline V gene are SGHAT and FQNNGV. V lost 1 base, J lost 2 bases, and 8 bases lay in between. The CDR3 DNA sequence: TGTGCCAGCAGCTTAGCCAGTACAAACTATGGCTACACCTTC. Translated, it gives CASSLASTNYGYTF.

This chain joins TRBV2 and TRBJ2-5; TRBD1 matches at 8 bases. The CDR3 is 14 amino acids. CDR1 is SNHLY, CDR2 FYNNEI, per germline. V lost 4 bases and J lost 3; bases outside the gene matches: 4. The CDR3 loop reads CASSGVTGEETQYF. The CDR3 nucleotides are TGTGCCAGCAGTGGAGTGACAGGGGAAGAGACCCAGTACTTC. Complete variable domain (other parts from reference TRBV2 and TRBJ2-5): EPEVTQTPSHQVTQMGQEVILRCVPISNHLYFYWYRQILGQKVEFLVSFYNNEISEKSEIFDDQFSVERPDGSNFTLKIRSTKLEDSAMYFCASSGVTGEETQYFGPGTRLLVL.

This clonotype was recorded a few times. The CDR3 bases are TGCGCCAGCAGCTTGTTCCTAGCGGCCCAAGAGACCCAGTACTTC. Translation gives CASSLFLAAQETQYF. The chain uses TRBV5-1 and TRBJ2-5; 7 bases match TRBD2. The trim removed 1 base at V and 1 base at J, leaving 4 bases unmatched. Germline lookup yields CDR1 SGHRS and CDR2 YFSETQ. This CDR3 has 15 residues.

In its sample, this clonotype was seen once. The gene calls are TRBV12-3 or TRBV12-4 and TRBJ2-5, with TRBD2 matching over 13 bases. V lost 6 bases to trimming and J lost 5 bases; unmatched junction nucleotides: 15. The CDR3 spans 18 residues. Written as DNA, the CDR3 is TGTGCCAGCAGCCAGACTAGCGGGGGGCAAAGAAGTTTGGAGACCCAGTACTTC. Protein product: CASSQTSGGQRSLETQYF.

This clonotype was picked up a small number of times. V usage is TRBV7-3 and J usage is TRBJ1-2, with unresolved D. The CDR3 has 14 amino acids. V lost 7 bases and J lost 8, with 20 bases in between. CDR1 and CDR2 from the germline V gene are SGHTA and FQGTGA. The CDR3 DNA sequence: TGTGCCAGCAAACCCACACAGAAATCGGGCGGCTACACCTTC. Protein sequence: CASKPTQKSGGYTF.

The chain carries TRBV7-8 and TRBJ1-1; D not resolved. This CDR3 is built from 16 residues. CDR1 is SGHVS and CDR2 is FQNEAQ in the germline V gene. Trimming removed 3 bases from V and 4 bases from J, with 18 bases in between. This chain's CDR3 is CASSFGLPMVGTEAFF. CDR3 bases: TGTGCCAGCAGCTTCGGCCTACCCATGGTTGGCACTGAAGCTTTCTTT. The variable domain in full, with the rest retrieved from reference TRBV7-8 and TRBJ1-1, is GAGVSQSPRYKVAKRGQDVALRCDPISGHVSLFWYQQALGQGPEFLTYFQNEAQLDKSGLPSDRFFAERPEGSVSTLKIQRTQQEDSAVYLCASSFGLPMVGTEAFFGQGTRLTVV.

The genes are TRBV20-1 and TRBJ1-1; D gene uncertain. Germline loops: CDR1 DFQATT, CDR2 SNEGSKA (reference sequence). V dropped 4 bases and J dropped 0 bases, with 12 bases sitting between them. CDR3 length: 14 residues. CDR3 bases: TGCAGTGCTACTCCGGACGGTTTGAACACTGAAGCTTTCTTT. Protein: CSATPDGLNTEAFF.

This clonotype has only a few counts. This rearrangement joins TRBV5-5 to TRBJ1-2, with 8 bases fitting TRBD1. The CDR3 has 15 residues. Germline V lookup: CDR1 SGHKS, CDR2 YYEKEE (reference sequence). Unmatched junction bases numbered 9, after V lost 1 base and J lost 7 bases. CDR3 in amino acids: CASSLQGADYAGYTF. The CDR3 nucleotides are TGTGCCAGCAGCTTGCAGGGGGCGGATTATGCTGGCTACACCTTC.